What follows are 24 T cell receptor beta chains derived from one specimen sequenced in a study of blood T cell repertoires in COVID-19 (dated by TCRdb to about 2020). Receptors were amplified or captured by the immunoSEQ multiplex PCR assay. TCRdb took this table from immuneACCESS and kept in-frame rearrangements with V and J called. Such tables lack part of the clones; where checked against another copy, unresolved V genes explain under half of the gap, and the rest is unexplained. The sample profile shows 190,000 or so clones; about 89% of them were found once. The ten largest clones represent about 8.1% of the sample. Sequenced input: PBMCs or T cells enriched from blood (not recorded which). These receptors originate from a woman aged 18-30 years who had recovered from COVID-19.

This chain connects TRBV29-1 to TRBJ1-6; TRBD1 is a possible D gene (5 bases). V was clipped by 4 bases and J by 6 bases, with 10 bases between them. Looked up from germline, CDR1 is SQVTM and CDR2 is ANQGSEA. The CDR3 extends over 13 amino acids. The CDR3 coding sequence is TGCAGCGTTGCCCAGGGCCCTAATTCACCCCTCCACTTT. This codes for CSVAQGPNSPLHF.

The chain links TRBV30 to TRBJ2-7, with 7 bases fitting TRBD1. The CDR3 runs to 14 residues. V shed 3 bases, J shed 13 bases, and the junction held 18 bases outside the gene matches. CDR1 and CDR2 (germline): GTSNPN, SVGIG (reference sequence). The CDR3 protein is CAWRLPTGVAPPYF. The CDR3 DNA is TGTGCCTGGAGGCTCCCCACAGGGGTAGCTCCCCCATACTTC.

The chain has TRBV14 and TRBJ2-7; D is unresolved. Trimming left V 1 base short and J 4 bases short, with 5 bases between. Per germline, CDR1 SGHDN and CDR2 FVKESK. The CDR3 sequence is 12 residues long. The CDR3 sequence is CASSQVTYEQYF. The CDR3 DNA reads TGTGCCAGCAGCCAAGTGACTTACGAGCAGTACTTC. Drawing the rest from reference TRBV14 and TRBJ2-7, the complete variable domain is EAGVTQFPSHSVIEKGQTVTLRCDPISGHDNLYWYRRVMGKEIKFLLHFVKESKQDESGMPNNRFLAERTGGTYSTLKVQPAELEDSGVYFCASSQVTYEQYFGPGTRLTVT.

The chain links TRBV5-6 to TRBJ1-2; 9 nucleotides match TRBD1. Trimming removed 2 bases from V and 4 bases from J; junction bases left unmatched: 6. This CDR3 comprises 15 residues. Per germline, CDR1 SGHDT and CDR2 YYEEEE. Here the CDR3 reads CASSLPQGAPYGYTF. Written as DNA, the CDR3 is TGTGCCAGCAGCTTACCACAGGGGGCACCCTATGGCTACACCTTC.

The chain couples TRBV2 to TRBJ2-2; D may be TRBD1 (6 bases). The CDR3 has 14 residues. Germline V gives CDR1 SNHLY, CDR2 FYNNEI. Trimming cost V 6 bases and J 4 bases, with 12 bases left between them. CDR3 loop: CASRLDSTTGELFF. DNA of the CDR3: TGTGCCAGCAGGCTGGACAGCACCACCGGGGAGCTGTTTTTT.

The chain couples TRBV9 to TRBJ2-7; weak D call: TRBD2 (6 bases). Between the trimmed V and J ends, which lost 2 bases and 2 bases, there was a span of 17 bases. Germline V lookup: CDR1 SGDLS, CDR2 YYNGEE. The CDR3 contains 16 residues. The chain's CDR3 is CASSVSSGAEPYEQYF. DNA for the CDR3: TGTGCCAGCAGCGTGTCATCGGGAGCGGAACCCTACGAGCAGTACTTC.

The rearrangement uses TRBV9 and TRBJ2-1; 9 nucleotides match TRBD2. The J segment lost 7 bases and the V segment lost 1 base, leaving 9 bases of the junction unmatched. The CDR3 is 16 amino acids. Looked up from germline, CDR1 is SGDLS and CDR2 is YYNGEE. The CDR3 reads CASSVYRSGGVNEQFF. The CDR3 region has the DNA TGTGCCAGCAGCGTATACCGTAGCGGGGGAGTGAATGAGCAGTTCTTC.

This clone was found a few times. This chain links TRBV9 with TRBJ2-1; 10 bases align to TRBD2. The CDR3 length is 16 residues. Trimming at V came to 0 bases and at J to 5 bases, leaving 5 bases not matched to a gene. Per the germline V gene, CDR1 is SGDLS and CDR2 is YYNGEE. CDR3 protein: CASSVDDTSGNNEQFF. CDR3 nucleotide sequence: TGTGCCAGCAGCGTAGATGACACTAGCGGGAACAATGAGCAGTTCTTC.

This chain links TRBV5-4 with TRBJ1-4; D gene unclear. V dropped 4 bases and J dropped 4 bases, with 14 bases sitting between them. This CDR3 is built from 15 residues. Per germline, CDR1 SGHNT and CDR2 YYREEE (reference sequence). The CDR3, as DNA: TGTGCCAGCAGCGAAGGACGAGGGATTAATGAAAAACTGTTTTTT. This sequence encodes CASSEGRGINEKLFF.

The V gene is TRBV7-9, the J gene TRBJ1-1; 11 bases map to TRBD1. There are 16 residues in the CDR3. The J segment lost 0 bases and the V segment lost 5 bases, leaving 5 bases of the junction unmatched. The germline V gene encodes CDR1 SEHNR and CDR2 FQNEAQ (reference sequence). Here the CDR3 reads CASSHGQGAMNTEAFF. The CDR3 DNA is TGTGCCAGCAGCCACGGACAGGGGGCTATGAACACTGAAGCTTTCTTT. Variable domain in full (rest from reference TRBV7-9 and TRBJ1-1): DTGVSQNPRHKITKRGQNVTFRCDPISEHNRLYWYRQTLGQGPEFLTYFQNEAQLEKSRLLSDRFSAERPKGSFSTLEIQRTEQGDSAMYLCASSHGQGAMNTEAFFGQGTRLTVV.

The rearrangement joins TRBV7-9 to TRBJ1-2; D not resolved. V lost 1 base to trimming and J lost 0 bases, with 15 bases between them. Germline V gene lookup returns CDR1 SEHNR and CDR2 FQNEAQ (reference sequence). The CDR3 is 17 residues long. CDR3: CASSLVRGKRTNYGYTF. DNA for the CDR3: TGTGCCAGCAGCTTAGTTCGCGGGAAAAGAACTAACTATGGCTACACCTTC.

The chain employs TRBV19 and TRBJ1-1; TRBD1 agrees at 8 bases. The CDR3 extends over 13 amino acids. Per germline, CDR1 LNHDA and CDR2 SQIVND (reference sequence). V was pared by 5 bases and J by 5 bases, with 4 bases of the junction left unmatched. CDR3 residues: CASSATGETEAFF. As DNA, the CDR3 is TGTGCCAGTAGTGCGACAGGGGAAACTGAAGCTTTCTTT.

This chain joins TRBV27 and TRBJ1-2; no firm D call. This CDR3 comprises 14 residues. V was trimmed by 3 bases and J by 3 bases, leaving 11 bases between them. Per germline, CDR1 MNHEY and CDR2 SMNVEV (reference sequence). In DNA, the CDR3 is TGTGCCAGCAGTTTCAGAGGGTTTGACTATGGCTACACCTTC. Amino acids: CASSFRGFDYGYTF.

The V and J genes are TRBV19 and TRBJ1-1; 7 bases match TRBD1. CDR3 length: 15 residues. CDR1 is LNHDA and CDR2 is SQIVND in the germline V gene (reference sequence). The trim removed 3 bases at V and 1 base at J, leaving 5 bases unmatched. The CDR3 region is CASSIGRQGNTEAFF. The CDR3 DNA is TGTGCCAGTAGTATTGGGCGACAGGGGAACACTGAAGCTTTCTTT.

Only one count was recorded for this clone. This sequence joins TRBV25-1 and TRBJ2-7; possibly TRBD1 for D (5 bases). Trimming left V 1 base short and J 4 bases short, with 5 bases between. This CDR3 is 12 amino acids long. Germline values: CDR1 MGHDK, CDR2 SYGVNS. The CDR3 protein is CASSESGYEQYF. The DNA of the CDR3 is TGTGCCAGCAGTGAATCAGGGTACGAGCAGTACTTC.

The chain carries TRBV28 and TRBJ1-1, with TRBD1 matching over 7 bases. Per the germline V gene, CDR1 is MDHEN and CDR2 is SYDVKM. The CDR3 runs to 14 residues. V was pared by 4 bases and J by 1 base, with 3 bases of the junction left unmatched. Here the CDR3 reads CASSYRGRNTEAFF. The CDR3 region has the DNA TGTGCCAGCAGTTACAGGGGCCGGAACACTGAAGCTTTCTTT.

Only one count was recorded for this clone. The CDR3 DNA is TGTGCCAGCTCACCATCAAGCAGGGGCGGGGAGACCCAGTACTTC. Its protein product is CASSPSSRGGETQYF. The rearrangement joins TRBV18 to TRBJ2-5, with a tentative D call TRBD1 (6 bases). Germline CDR1 KGHSH, CDR2 LQKENI. Trimming pared 2 bases from V and 5 bases from J, leaving 15 bases between. The CDR3 spans 15 residues.

The chain carries TRBV6-2 or TRBV6-3 and TRBJ2-5; the D gene is possibly TRBD2 (5 bases). Germline V gives CDR1 MNHEY, CDR2 SVGEGT. Between the trimmed V and J ends, which lost 6 bases and 7 bases, there was a span of 24 bases. CDR3 size: 16 residues. CDR3: CASSATAGAGVATQYF. CDR3 nucleotides: TGTGCCAGCAGCGCAACGGCGGGTGCCGGGGTTGCGACCCAGTACTTC.

This clone occurred once. The chain employs TRBV6-5 and TRBJ1-5; maybe TRBD1 (5 bases). Between the trimmed V and J ends, which lost 4 bases and 6 bases, there was a span of 16 bases. From germline, CDR1 is MNHEY and CDR2 SVGAGI. This CDR3 spans 15 amino acids. The DNA for the CDR3 is TGTGCCAGCAGTTTGGGACTAGCCCGAGGTCAGCCCCAGCATTTT. This encodes CASSLGLARGQPQHF.

V usage is TRBV19 and J usage is TRBJ1-1; possible D gene TRBD1, 5 bases. Between the trimmed V and J ends, which lost 7 bases and 1 base, there was a span of 22 bases. This CDR3 region has 17 residues. Germline V CDR1 and CDR2: LNHDA, SQIVND (reference sequence). CDR3 in amino acids: CASMGGMKALRNTEAFF. Written as DNA, the CDR3 is TGTGCCAGTATGGGGGGGATGAAGGCCCTGAGGAACACTGAAGCTTTCTTT.

V gene TRBV5-1 combines with J gene TRBJ1-2; no reliable D call. V lost 0 bases and J lost 8, with 14 bases in between. The CDR3 contains 14 residues. Germline V gene lookup returns CDR1 SGHRS and CDR2 YFSETQ. The CDR3 sequence: CASSLELMGWGYTF. The DNA for the CDR3 is TGCGCCAGCAGCTTGGAGCTTATGGGCTGGGGCTACACCTTC.

The rearrangement joins TRBV7-7 to TRBJ1-2; the D gene is possibly TRBD1 (6 bases). Trimming stripped 4 bases from V and 3 bases from J, with 21 bases between. Looked up from germline, CDR1 is SSHAT and CDR2 is FNYEAQ (reference sequence). The CDR3 contains 17 residues. CDR3 nucleotides: TGTGCCAGCAGCTCTCTGAGGGACATCATCAAGGACTATGGCTACACCTTC. Protein sequence: CASSSLRDIIKDYGYTF.

The table lists this clone with a count of one. This chain links TRBV6-5 with TRBJ1-2, with 11 bases matching TRBD1. The CDR3 spans 12 residues. Germline CDR1 is MNHEY and CDR2 is SVGAGI. After removal of 6 bases from V and 13 bases from J, the junction contained 7 bases not matched to a gene. As DNA, the CDR3 is TGTGCCAGCAGATCGGGACAGGGGGTGGTCACCTTC. It codes for CASRSGQGVVTF.

This chain joins TRBV12-3 or TRBV12-4 and TRBJ2-2; D is uncertain. Trimming took 5 bases from V and 4 from J, leaving 8 bases between them. This CDR3 comprises 13 residues. The chain's CDR3 is CASSPYFTGELFF. Here the CDR3 DNA reads TGTGCCAGCAGTCCGTACTTCACCGGGGAGCTGTTTTTT.